Below are 21 T cell receptor beta chains sequenced from a single sample in a study of T cell responses to AZD1222 COVID-19 vaccine. Here immunoSEQ multiplex PCR was the method, and the copy in TCRdb shows in-frame clones only, minus some. Of 90,000 to 120,000 clones listed, 87% were seen once; the top ten hold 2% to 2.5%. Here the sequenced sample was peripheral blood, taken 28 days after the second AZD1222 dose. The origin of the receptors is an adult who received the AZD1222 COVID-19 vaccine.

The chain carries TRBV3-1 (or the pseudogene TRBV3-2) and TRBJ1-6; no definite D call. Germline loops: CDR1 LGHDT, CDR2 YNNKEL (reference sequence). Trimming removed 1 base at V and 6 bases at J, with 7 bases between. The CDR3 has 14 residues. The CDR3 nucleotides read TGTGCCAGCAGCCAAGTGGCGGGTAATTCACCCCTCCACTTT. This codes for CASSQVAGNSPLHF.

Details on this clone: Additional DNA sequences in this sample encode the identical CDR3. The chain has TRBV6-2 or TRBV6-3 and TRBJ1-5; D remains ambiguous. The germline gives CDR1 MNHEY, CDR2 SVGEGT. Trimming shortened V by 3 bases and J by 4 bases, and 4 bases separated the two germline ends. The CDR3 is made up of 12 amino acids. The CDR3 here is CASSYLNQPQHF. In nucleotides, the CDR3 is TGTGCCAGCAGTTATTTAAATCAGCCCCAGCATTTT.

Only one count was recorded for this clone. The gene calls are TRBV24-1 and TRBJ1-1; D possibly corresponds to TRBD1 (6 bases). The V and J ends lost 6 bases and 2 bases respectively, with 18 bases between them. This CDR3 has 16 amino acids. Per germline, CDR1 KGHDR and CDR2 SFDVKD. CDR3 sequence (DNA): TGTGCCACCAGTTCTACCGCGGGGGGCATTAACACTGAAGCTTTCTTT. Encoded protein: CATSSTAGGINTEAFF.

This chain connects TRBV2 to TRBJ2-1; TRBD1 matches at 8 bases. The CDR3 contains 14 residues. V gave up 7 bases and J gave up 15 bases; unmatched junction bases: 17. Germline loops: CDR1 SNHLY, CDR2 FYNNEI. The CDR3: CASILNPDRGILFF. The CDR3 DNA sequence: TGTGCCAGCATTCTGAATCCTGACAGGGGTATTCTGTTCTTC.

V is TRBV4-2 and J is TRBJ1-2; no clear D. The V gene's germline CDR1 is LGHNA and CDR2 YNFKEQ. The CDR3 contains 15 residues. Between the trimmed V and J ends, which lost 0 bases and 7 bases, there was a span of 15 bases. The CDR3 spells CASSQDLGSEGGYTF. CDR3 DNA sequence: TGTGCCAGCAGCCAAGATCTGGGCTCCGAAGGTGGCTACACCTTC.

The CDR3 sequence is CASSPLEAGELFF. In DNA form, the CDR3 reads TGTGCCAGCAGTCCCTTGGAGGCCGGGGAGCTGTTTTTT. This chain uses TRBV6-2 or TRBV6-3 with TRBJ2-2; tentatively, D is TRBD2 (5 bases). The V gene lost 5 bases and the J gene lost 6 bases, with 10 bases spanning the gap. CDR3 length: 13 residues. CDR1 is MNHEY, CDR2 SVGEGT, per germline.

In its sample, this clone was seen once. The V call is TRBV4-2, the J call TRBJ2-7; TRBD1 agrees at 9 bases. V trimming: 5 bases; J trimming: 3 bases; junction bases outside the gene matches: 11. This CDR3 contains 16 residues. CDR1 and CDR2 (germline): LGHNA, YNFKEQ. The CDR3 DNA follows: TGTGCCAGCAGCTTATTGGGACAGGGCAGCAACTACGAGCAGTACTTC. Translation: CASSLLGQGSNYEQYF.

The V call is TRBV9, the J call TRBJ2-1; D perhaps matches TRBD2 (6 bases). The V gene's germline CDR1 is SGDLS and CDR2 YYNGEE. This CDR3 is 13 amino acids long. V lost 3 bases and J 13 bases, leaving 17 bases between the germline ends. CDR3 nucleotide sequence: TGTGCCAGCAGCGCCAACCACCGGGACTCTCAGTTCTTC. Amino acids: CASSANHRDSQFF.

V usage is TRBV6-2 or TRBV6-3 and J usage is TRBJ2-1; the D gene is possibly TRBD1 (6 bases). The CDR3 extends over 11 amino acids. V was clipped by 5 bases and J by 14 bases, with 13 bases between them. Looked up from germline, CDR1 is MNHEY and CDR2 is SVGEGT. CDR3 coding DNA: TGTGCCAGCAGTCAGGGACACCGGGAGTTCTTC. It specifies CASSQGHREFF.

This chain joins TRBV18 and TRBJ2-7; possible D gene TRBD1, 6 bases. V was cut by 5 bases and J by 6 bases, with 17 bases left in between. The CDR3 consists of 14 residues. Germline CDR1 and CDR2: KGHSH and LQKENI. The CDR3 reads CASSVKGGESEQYF. The CDR3 region has the DNA TGTGCCAGCTCAGTTAAAGGGGGAGAGAGCGAGCAGTACTTC.

The rearrangement uses TRBV25-1 and TRBJ2-2; D gene uncertain. The germline CDR1 and CDR2 sequences are MGHDK and SYGVNS. The CDR3 length is 13 residues. Deletions cut 6 bases from V and 6 bases from J, with 11 bases between. The CDR3: CASRRVSSGELFF. CDR3 DNA sequence: TGTGCCAGCAGGAGAGTGAGCTCCGGGGAGCTGTTTTTT.

This chain links TRBV3-1 (or the pseudogene TRBV3-2) with TRBJ1-5; weak D call: TRBD1 (5 bases). V was shortened by 1 base and J by 9 bases, with 10 bases between the two germline ends. The germline gives CDR1 LGHDT, CDR2 YNNKEL (reference sequence). The length of the CDR3 is 13 residues. The CDR3 nucleotides read TGTGCCAGCAGCCAAGGGGACTTTCGGCCCCAGCATTTT. This gives the protein CASSQGDFRPQHF.

V is TRBV10-3 and J is TRBJ1-2; possibly TRBD1 for D (6 bases). Germline V CDR1 and CDR2: ENHRY, SYGVKD. This CDR3 has 13 residues. The ends were cut back, 6 bases at V and 7 bases at J, with 15 bases in the middle. The DNA for the CDR3 is TGTGCCATCAGCCCAACAGGGTTCCGTGGCTACACCTTC. It specifies CAISPTGFRGYTF.

The chain combines TRBV6-5 with TRBJ1-2; TRBD1 matches at 7 bases. Trimming at V came to 7 bases and at J to 1 base, leaving 9 bases not matched to a gene. CDR1 and CDR2 (germline): MNHEY, SVGAGI. This CDR3 region has 15 residues. In nucleotides, the CDR3 is TGTGCCAGCATGAGACCGGGACAGCATAACTATGGCTACACCTTC. Amino acid sequence: CASMRPGQHNYGYTF.

This clone has more than one count but fewer than ten. The chain combines TRBV11-1 with TRBJ2-7; D is unclear. The CDR3 runs to 14 residues. Germline lookup yields CDR1 SGHAT and CDR2 FQDESV (reference sequence). Trimming cost V 1 base and J 3 bases, with 10 bases left between them. CDR3 nucleotide sequence: TGTGCCAGCAGCTTAGGAGTGGGTGGCTACGAGCAGTACTTC. Amino acid sequence: CASSLGVGGYEQYF.

Only one count was recorded for this clone. This chain connects TRBV7-8 to TRBJ2-1; D is perhaps TRBD1 (6 bases). Per germline, CDR1 SGHVS and CDR2 FQNEAQ. CDR3 length: 17 amino acids. V lost 1 base, J lost 0 bases, and 13 bases lay in between. Written as DNA, the CDR3 is TGTGCCAGCAGCTTAGTGACGGGACACAGCTCCTACAATGAGCAGTTCTTC. Amino acid sequence: CASSLVTGHSSYNEQFF.

This chain connects TRBV28 to TRBJ1-2; the D gene is possibly TRBD1 (6 bases). CDR3 size: 15 residues. Trimming cost V 2 bases and J 2 bases, with 12 bases left between them. CDR1 MDHEN and CDR2 SYDVKM come from the germline V gene. CDR3 sequence (DNA): TGTGCCAGCAGTTTAGGGGGCAGGGCCAACTATGGCTACACCTTC. Amino acids: CASSLGGRANYGYTF.

This chain joins TRBV5-1 and TRBJ2-7, with no clear D. Germline V lookup: CDR1 SGHRS, CDR2 YFSETQ. CDR3 size: 11 residues. Trimming left V 4 bases short and J 2 bases short, with 4 bases between. The CDR3 DNA reads TGCGCCAGCAGCGAAGCCTACGAGCAGTACTTC. It yields the protein CASSEAYEQYF. Drawing the rest from reference TRBV5-1 and TRBJ2-7, the complete variable domain is KAGVTQTPRYLIKTRGQQVTLSCSPISGHRSVSWYQQTPGQGLQFLFEYFSETQRNKGNFPGRFSGRQFSNSRSEMNVSTLELGDSALYLCASSEAYEQYFGPGTRLTVT.

The chain carries TRBV19 and TRBJ2-1, with TRBD2 as a possible D gene (5 bases). Trimming took off 5 bases at V and 2 bases at J, with 10 bases between the two ends. Germline V CDR1 and CDR2: LNHDA, SQIVND (reference sequence). This CDR3 spans 14 amino acids. The DNA of the CDR3 is TGTGCCAGTAGTGCCAGCGGACCCTACAATGAGCAGTTCTTC. This translates into CASSASGPYNEQFF.

This sequence joins TRBV13 and TRBJ2-1; no firm D call. The CDR3 extends over 15 amino acids. The ends were cut back, 1 base at V and 0 bases at J, with 7 bases in the middle. The germline V gene has CDR1 PRHDT and CDR2 FYEKMQ (reference sequence). Here the CDR3 DNA reads TGTGCCAGCAGCTTAGACATCTCCTCCTACAATGAGCAGTTCTTC. This sequence encodes CASSLDISSYNEQFF.

The rearrangement uses TRBV7-9 and TRBJ1-1; D is uncertain. From germline, CDR1 is SEHNR and CDR2 FQNEAQ (reference sequence). The CDR3 is 13 residues long. Trimming pared 5 bases from V and 1 base from J, leaving 8 bases between. CDR3 amino acids: CASSQVTNTEAFF. Written as DNA, the CDR3 is TGTGCCAGCAGCCAAGTCACGAACACTGAAGCTTTCTTT. The variable domain in full, with the rest retrieved from reference TRBV7-9 and TRBJ1-1, is DTGVSQNPRHKITKRGQNVTFRCDPISEHNRLYWYRQTLGQGPEFLTYFQNEAQLEKSRLLSDRFSAERPKGSFSTLEIQRTEQGDSAMYLCASSQVTNTEAFFGQGTRLTVV.